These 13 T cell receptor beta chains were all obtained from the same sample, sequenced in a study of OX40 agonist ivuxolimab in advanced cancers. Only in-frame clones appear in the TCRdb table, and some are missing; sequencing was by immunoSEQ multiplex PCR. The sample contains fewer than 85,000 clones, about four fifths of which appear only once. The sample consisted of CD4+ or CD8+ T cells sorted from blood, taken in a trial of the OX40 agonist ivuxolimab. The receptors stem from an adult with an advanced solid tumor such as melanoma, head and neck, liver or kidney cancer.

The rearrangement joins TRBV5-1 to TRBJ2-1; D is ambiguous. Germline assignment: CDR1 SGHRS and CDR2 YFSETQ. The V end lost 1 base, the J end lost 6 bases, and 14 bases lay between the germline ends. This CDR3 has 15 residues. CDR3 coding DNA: TGCGCCAGCAGCTTGACAGTCCCCGAGACCAATGAGCAGTTCTTC. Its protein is CASSLTVPETNEQFF.

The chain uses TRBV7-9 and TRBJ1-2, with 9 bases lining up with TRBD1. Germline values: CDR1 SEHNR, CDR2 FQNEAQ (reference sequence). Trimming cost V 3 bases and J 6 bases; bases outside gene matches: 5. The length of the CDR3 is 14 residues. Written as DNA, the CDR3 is TGTGCCAGCAGCTTCGACAGACAGGGGGATGGCTACACCTTC. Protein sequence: CASSFDRQGDGYTF.

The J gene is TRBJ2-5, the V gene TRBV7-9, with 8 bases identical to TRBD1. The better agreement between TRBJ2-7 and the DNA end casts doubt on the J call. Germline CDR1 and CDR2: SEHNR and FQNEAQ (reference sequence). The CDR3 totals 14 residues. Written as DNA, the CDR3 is TGTGCCAGCAGCTCCCCTCTGGACAGGGTCGAGCAGTACTTC. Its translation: CASSSPLDRVEQYF.

CDR3 nucleotide sequence: TGTGCCTGGAGACCTGGAAACACCATATATTTT. Its protein is CAWRPGNTIYF. The chain combines TRBV30 with TRBJ1-3; no reliable D call. V was clipped by 3 bases and J by 2 bases, with 2 bases between them. The CDR3 runs to 11 residues. Germline V CDR1 and CDR2: GTSNPN, SVGIG (reference sequence).

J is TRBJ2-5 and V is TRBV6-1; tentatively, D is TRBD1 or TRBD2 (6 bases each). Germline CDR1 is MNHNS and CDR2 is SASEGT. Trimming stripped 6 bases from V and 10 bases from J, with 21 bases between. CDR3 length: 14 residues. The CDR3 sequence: CASRKGGEVFSQYF. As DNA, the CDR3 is TGTGCCAGCAGAAAGGGGGGAGAGGTTTTTAGCCAGTACTTC.

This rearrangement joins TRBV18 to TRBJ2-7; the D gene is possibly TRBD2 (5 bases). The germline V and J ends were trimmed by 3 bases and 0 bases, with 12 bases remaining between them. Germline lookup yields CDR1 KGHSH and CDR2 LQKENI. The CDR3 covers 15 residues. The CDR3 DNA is TGTGCCAGCTCACCTTCGGGGTTTAGCTCCTACGAGCAGTACTTC. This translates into CASSPSGFSSYEQYF. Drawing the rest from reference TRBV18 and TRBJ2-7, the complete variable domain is NAGVMQNPRHLVRRRGQEARLRCSPMKGHSHVYWYRQLPEEGLKFMVYLQKENIIDESGMPKERFSAEFPKEGPSILRIQQVVRGDSAAYFCASSPSGFSSYEQYFGPGTRLTVT.

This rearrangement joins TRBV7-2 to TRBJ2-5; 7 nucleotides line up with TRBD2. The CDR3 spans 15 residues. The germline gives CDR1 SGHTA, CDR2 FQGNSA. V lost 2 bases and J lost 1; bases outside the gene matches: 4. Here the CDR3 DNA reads TGTGCCAGCAGCTTATTAGGGACTACCCAAGAGACCCAGTACTTC. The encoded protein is CASSLLGTTQETQYF.

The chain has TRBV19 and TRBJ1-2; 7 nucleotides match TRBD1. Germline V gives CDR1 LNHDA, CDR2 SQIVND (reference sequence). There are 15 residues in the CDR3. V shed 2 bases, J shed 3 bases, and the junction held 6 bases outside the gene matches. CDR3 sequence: CASSIKVRGDYGYTF. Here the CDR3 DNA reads TGTGCCAGTAGTATAAAGGTCAGGGGGGACTATGGCTACACCTTC.

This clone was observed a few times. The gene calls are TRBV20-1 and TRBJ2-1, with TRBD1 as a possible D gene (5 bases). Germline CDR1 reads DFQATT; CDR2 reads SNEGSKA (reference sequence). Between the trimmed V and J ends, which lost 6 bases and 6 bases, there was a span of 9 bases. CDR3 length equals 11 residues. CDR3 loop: CSAGVSNEQFF. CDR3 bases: TGCAGTGCAGGGGTGTCCAATGAGCAGTTCTTC.

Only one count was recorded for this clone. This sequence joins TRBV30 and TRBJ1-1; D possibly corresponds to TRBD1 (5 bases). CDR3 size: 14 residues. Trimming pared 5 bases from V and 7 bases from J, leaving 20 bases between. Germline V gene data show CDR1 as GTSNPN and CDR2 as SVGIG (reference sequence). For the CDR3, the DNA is TGTGCCTGGGGGGGACGGACCGCGCGGAGTGAAGCTTTCTTT. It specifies CAWGGRTARSEAFF.

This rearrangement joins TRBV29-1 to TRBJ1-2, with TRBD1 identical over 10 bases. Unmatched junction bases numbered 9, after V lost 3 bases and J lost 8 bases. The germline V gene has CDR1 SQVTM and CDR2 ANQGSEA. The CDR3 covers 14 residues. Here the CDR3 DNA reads TGCAGCGTTGATTCGAGACAGGGGGCGAGGGGCTACACCTTC. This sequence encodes CSVDSRQGARGYTF.

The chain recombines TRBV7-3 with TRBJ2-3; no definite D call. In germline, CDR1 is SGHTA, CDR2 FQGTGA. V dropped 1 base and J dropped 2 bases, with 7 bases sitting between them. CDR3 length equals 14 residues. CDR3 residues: CASSLNSATDTQYF. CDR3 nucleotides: TGTGCCAGCAGCTTAAACTCGGCCACAGATACGCAGTATTTT.

The CDR3 here is CATARGEAKNIQYF. CDR3 DNA sequence: TGTGCCACCGCCCGCGGGGAAGCCAAAAACATTCAGTACTTC. The chain joins TRBV7-2 to TRBJ2-4; tentatively, D is TRBD2 (6 bases). The CDR3 loop spans 14 amino acids. The V end was cut by 10 bases, the J end by 0 bases, with 13 bases between. Per the germline V gene, CDR1 is SGHTA and CDR2 is FQGNSA.